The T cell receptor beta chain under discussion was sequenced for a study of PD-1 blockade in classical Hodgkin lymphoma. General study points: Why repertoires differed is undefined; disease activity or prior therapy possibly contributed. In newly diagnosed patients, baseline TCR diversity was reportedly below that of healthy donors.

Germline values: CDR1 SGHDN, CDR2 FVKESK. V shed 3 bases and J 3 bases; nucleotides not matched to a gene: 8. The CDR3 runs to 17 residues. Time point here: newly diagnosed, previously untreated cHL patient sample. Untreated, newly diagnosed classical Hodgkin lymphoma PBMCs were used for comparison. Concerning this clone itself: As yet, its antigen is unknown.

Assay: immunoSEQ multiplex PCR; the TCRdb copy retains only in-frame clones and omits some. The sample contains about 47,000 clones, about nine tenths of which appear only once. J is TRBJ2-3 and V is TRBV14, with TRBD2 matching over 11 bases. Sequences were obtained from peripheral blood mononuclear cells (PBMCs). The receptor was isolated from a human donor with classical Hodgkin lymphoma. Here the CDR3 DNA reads TGTGCCAGCAGCCAGGTACTAGCGGGAGTACTGACAGATACGCAGTATTTT. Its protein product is CASSQVLAGVLTDTQYF.